These 27 T cell receptor beta chains were sequenced from one sample in a study of cytomegalovirus exposure and HLA in healthy donors. Libraries were prepared by immunoSEQ multiplex PCR; TCRdb keeps only in-frame clonotypes and omits some of them. The data contain over 150,000 clones, nearly 90% of them singletons. Material for sequencing was PBMCs. These receptors were obtained from a woman younger than 30 in good health and CMV-seropositive.

The gene calls are TRBV2 and TRBJ2-1; 14 bases match TRBD2. CDR1 is SNHLY and CDR2 is FYNNEI in the germline V gene. CDR3 length equals 13 residues. V was pared by 8 bases and J by 7 bases, with 1 base of the junction left unmatched. As DNA, the CDR3 is TGTGCCAGCGGGACTAGCGGGAGTAATGAGCAGTTCTTC. Its translation: CASGTSGSNEQFF.

V usage is TRBV28 and J usage is TRBJ2-1; 11 positions match TRBD2. The ends lost 5 bases at V and 0 bases at J; junction bases unmatched: 0. Germline CDR1 is MDHEN and CDR2 is SYDVKM. The CDR3 totals 15 residues. The CDR3 nucleotides read TGTGCCAGCAGTCTAGCGGGAGGCTCCTACAATGAGCAGTTCTTC. Translating it yields CASSLAGGSYNEQFF. The complete variable domain, with remaining parts taken from reference TRBV28 and TRBJ2-1, reads DVKVTQSSRYLVKRTGEKVFLECVQDMDHENMFWYRQDPGLGLRLIYFSYDVKMKEKGDIPEGYSVSREKKERFSLILESASTNQTSMYLCASSLAGGSYNEQFFGPGTRLTVL.

The chain is built from TRBV7-2 and TRBJ1-5; D gene ambiguous. CDR1 is SGHTA and CDR2 is FQGNSA in the germline V gene. V lost 4 bases to trimming and J lost 4 bases, with 11 bases between them. The CDR3 length is 14 residues. CDR3 amino acids: CASSSENPNQPQHF. In DNA, the CDR3 is TGTGCCAGCAGCTCGGAGAACCCAAATCAGCCCCAGCATTTT.

The genes are TRBV28 and TRBJ2-7, with unresolved D. CDR3 length equals 13 residues. V was pared by 8 bases and J by 0 bases, with 11 bases between. Germline V CDR1 and CDR2: MDHEN, SYDVKM. The CDR3 reads CASSPPSSYEQYF. In DNA form, the CDR3 reads TGTGCCAGCTCCCCCCCGTCCTCCTACGAGCAGTACTTC.

This chain joins TRBV10-1 and TRBJ2-1; TRBD2 agrees at 12 bases. The trim removed 8 bases at V and 5 bases at J, leaving 16 bases unmatched. Germline-derived CDR1 and CDR2 are WNHNN and SYGVQD (reference sequence). This CDR3 spans 18 amino acids. CDR3 region: CASHFPFTTSGGNNEQFF. CDR3 bases: TGCGCCAGCCACTTTCCCTTCACCACTAGCGGGGGGAACAATGAGCAGTTCTTC.

This chain links TRBV10-2 with TRBJ2-1; TRBD2 aligns across 15 bases. This CDR3 has 16 amino acids. Germline V gene lookup returns CDR1 WSHSY and CDR2 SAAADI. Trimming removed 3 bases from V and 6 bases from J; junction bases left unmatched: 3. The DNA of the CDR3 is TGCGCCAGCAGTGACCGGACTAGCGGGAGGGCCAATGAGCAGTTCTTC. This translates into CASSDRTSGRANEQFF.

The chain uses TRBV4-3 and TRBJ1-1; possibly TRBD1 for D (6 bases). The length of the CDR3 is 14 residues. CDR1 is LGHNA, CDR2 YSLEER, per germline. Between the trimmed V and J ends, which lost 2 bases and 1 base, there was a span of 8 bases. The CDR3 spells CASSQRTANTEAFF. CDR3 sequence (DNA): TGCGCCAGCAGCCAACGGACAGCGAACACTGAAGCTTTCTTT.

The chain couples TRBV9 to TRBJ2-3, with 9 bases matching TRBD1. The CDR3 has 16 residues. Germline CDR1 is SGDLS and CDR2 is YYNGEE. V trimming: 0 bases; J trimming: 2 bases; junction bases outside the gene matches: 4. The CDR3 protein is CASSVVGDRDTDTQYF. CDR3 nucleotide sequence: TGTGCCAGCAGCGTAGTGGGGGACAGGGACACAGATACGCAGTATTTT.

The rearrangement links TRBV25-1 to TRBJ2-4, with D tentatively TRBD1 (6 bases). Germline V gene lookup returns CDR1 MGHDK and CDR2 SYGVNS. The CDR3 is 15 amino acids. The germline V and J ends were trimmed by 2 bases and 1 base, with 9 bases remaining between them. CDR3 in amino acids: CASSESQGAKNIQYF. Written as DNA, the CDR3 is TGTGCCAGCAGTGAAAGCCAGGGGGCCAAAAACATTCAGTACTTC.

The rearrangement uses TRBV29-1 and TRBJ2-1, with 8 bases aligning to TRBD2. The CDR3 spans 16 residues. After removal of 0 bases from V and 2 bases from J, the junction contained 6 bases not matched to a gene. Germline loops: CDR1 SQVTM, CDR2 ANQGSEA. Here the CDR3 reads CSVEDQERGTYNEQFF. The CDR3 DNA follows: TGCAGCGTTGAAGATCAAGAGCGGGGGACCTACAATGAGCAGTTCTTC.

The chain uses TRBV15 and TRBJ1-1; TRBD1 matches at 8 bases. CDR1 is LNHNV and CDR2 is YYDKDF in the germline V gene (reference sequence). The CDR3 length is 15 residues. V shed 0 bases, J shed 10 bases, and the junction held 10 bases outside the gene matches. For the CDR3, the DNA is TGTGCCACCAGCAGAGACTTGGGACAGGCCAAGGGAGCTTTCTTT. Translating gives CATSRDLGQAKGAFF.

This sequence joins TRBV27 and TRBJ1-2; the D is unclear. V lost 9 bases and J lost 0, with 23 bases in between. From germline, CDR1 is MNHEY and CDR2 SMNVEV (reference sequence). The CDR3 loop spans 17 amino acids. The CDR3 DNA sequence: TGTGCCAGTCGCTCCCCGGGGAGAGACTACCCTAACTATGGCTACACCTTC. This sequence encodes CASRSPGRDYPNYGYTF.

V gene TRBV9 combines with J gene TRBJ1-1; 9 nucleotides line up with TRBD1. CDR3 length equals 15 residues. CDR1 is SGDLS and CDR2 is YYNGEE in the germline V gene. The trim removed 3 bases at V and 8 bases at J, leaving 11 bases unmatched. CDR3: CASSAEGQGRREAFF. CDR3 nucleotides: TGTGCCAGCAGCGCCGAAGGACAGGGGAGGCGCGAAGCTTTCTTT.

This chain uses TRBV4-2 with TRBJ2-5, with 7 bases that match TRBD1. The CDR3 runs to 15 residues. V shed 0 bases, J shed 3 bases, and the junction held 4 bases outside the gene matches. CDR1 is LGHNA, CDR2 YNFKEQ, per germline. CDR3: CASSQDQQGKETQYF. DNA for the CDR3: TGTGCCAGCAGCCAAGATCAACAGGGGAAAGAGACCCAGTACTTC.

The chain combines TRBV7-8 with TRBJ1-2; possible D gene TRBD1, 6 bases. The V end lost 5 bases, the J end lost 7 bases, and 23 bases lay between the germline ends. CDR1 is SGHVS and CDR2 is FQNEAQ in the germline V gene. The CDR3 extends over 16 amino acids. This CDR3 reads CASSPGPPVQGGGYTF. CDR3 nucleotides: TGTGCCAGCAGCCCCGGCCCCCCCGTACAGGGTGGTGGCTACACCTTC.

The sample holds a few counts of this clone. V usage is TRBV30 and J usage is TRBJ2-7; D gene uncertain. Trimming cost V 5 bases and J 4 bases, with 9 bases left between them. This CDR3 contains 11 residues. CDR1 and CDR2 from the germline V gene are GTSNPN and SVGIG (reference sequence). The CDR3 sequence: CAWAMTYEQYF. CDR3 DNA: TGTGCCTGGGCGATGACTTACGAGCAGTACTTC.

The gene calls are TRBV4-3 and TRBJ1-4, with TRBD1 matching over 8 bases. The V and J ends lost 8 bases and 5 bases, in that order; junction bases with no gene match: 1. The CDR3 runs 12 residues. Germline loops: CDR1 LGHNA, CDR2 YSLEER. Here the CDR3 reads CASRDRNEKLFF. The CDR3 DNA reads as TGCGCCAGCCGGGACAGGAATGAAAAACTGTTTTTT.

J is TRBJ2-7 and V is TRBV5-6, with 9 nucleotides matching TRBD2. The junction had 8 bases not matched to a gene; V was cut back by 2 bases and J by 2 bases. In germline, CDR1 is SGHDT, CDR2 YYEEEE. There are 16 residues in the CDR3. The CDR3 bases are TGTGCCAGCAGCTTATCAGTAAGCGGGAGGACCTACGAGCAGTACTTC. It codes for CASSLSVSGRTYEQYF.

The chain links TRBV9 to TRBJ2-7, with 12 bases identical to TRBD2. The CDR3 contains 15 residues. J lost 1 base, V lost 4 bases, and 3 bases had no gene match. CDR1 SGDLS and CDR2 YYNGEE come from the germline V gene. CDR3 region: CASSLTSGSSYEQYF. As DNA, the CDR3 is TGTGCCAGCAGCCTGACTAGCGGGAGTTCCTACGAGCAGTACTTC.

J is TRBJ2-1 and V is TRBV29-1, with TRBD1 matching over 10 bases. Trimming at V came to 6 bases and at J to 0 bases, leaving 17 bases not matched to a gene. The germline V gene has CDR1 SQVTM and CDR2 ANQGSEA. The CDR3 runs to 19 residues. Written as DNA, the CDR3 is TGCAGCGTCCGGCGACAGGGGGCCTGGACTAGCCTCTCCTACAATGAGCAGTTCTTC. It specifies CSVRRQGAWTSLSYNEQFF.

The gene calls are TRBV6-5 and TRBJ2-7, with TRBD2 as a possible D gene (6 bases). Germline CDR1 is MNHEY and CDR2 is SVGAGI. V was shortened by 6 bases and J by 6 bases, with 15 bases between the two germline ends. The CDR3 totals 13 residues. CDR3 protein: CASRSGAGTEQYF. The CDR3 DNA sequence: TGTGCCAGCAGGAGCGGCGCGGGGACCGAGCAGTACTTC.

The chain is built from TRBV7-9 and TRBJ1-2; D is unresolved. Germline V gene sequence: CDR1 SEHNR, CDR2 FQNEAQ (reference sequence). V shed 4 bases and J shed 6 bases, with 15 bases lying between them. The CDR3 has 14 residues. CDR3 region: CASSSHHESDGYTF. In DNA form, the CDR3 reads TGTGCCAGCAGCTCACACCACGAAAGTGATGGCTACACCTTC. Based on the CDR3 plus reference TRBV7-9 and TRBJ1-2, the full variable domain is DTGVSQNPRHKITKRGQNVTFRCDPISEHNRLYWYRQTLGQGPEFLTYFQNEAQLEKSRLLSDRFSAERPKGSFSTLEIQRTEQGDSAMYLCASSSHHESDGYTFGSGTRLTVV.

CDR3 amino acids: CASSPAGGTDTQYF. The CDR3, as DNA: TGTGCCAGCTCACCGGCAGGGGGCACAGATACGCAGTATTTT. V usage is TRBV18 and J usage is TRBJ2-3; D perhaps matches TRBD1 (6 bases). Germline-derived CDR1 and CDR2 are KGHSH and LQKENI. The CDR3 totals 14 residues. V was cut by 3 bases and J by 1 base, with 8 bases left in between.

This sequence joins TRBV11-3 and TRBJ2-1; TRBD1 agrees at 9 bases. Trimming removed 1 base from V and 7 bases from J; junction bases left unmatched: 5. The CDR3 has 15 residues. Germline V gene lookup returns CDR1 SGHNT and CDR2 YENEEA. The CDR3 protein is CASSLGGQGWNEQFF. CDR3 DNA sequence: TGTGCCAGCAGCTTAGGAGGACAGGGGTGGAATGAGCAGTTCTTC.

V gene TRBV15 combines with J gene TRBJ1-5; 7 nucleotides match TRBD1. This CDR3 spans 17 amino acids. After removal of 3 bases from V and 5 bases from J, the junction contained 13 bases not matched to a gene. Germline V gene lookup returns CDR1 LNHNV and CDR2 YYDKDF (reference sequence). For the CDR3, the DNA is TGTGCCACCAGCAGGGTTAGAGACAGGGCAAGGGATCAGCCCCAGCATTTT. It codes for CATSRVRDRARDQPQHF.

This chain joins TRBV27 and TRBJ2-6; D gene ambiguous. V was clipped by 3 bases and J by 0 bases, with 12 bases between them. Per germline, CDR1 MNHEY and CDR2 SMNVEV (reference sequence). The CDR3 runs to 17 residues. The CDR3 loop is CASSFFAIRSGANVLTF. The DNA of the CDR3 is TGTGCCAGCAGTTTCTTTGCTATACGCTCTGGGGCCAACGTCCTGACTTTC.

The V call is TRBV5-6, the J call TRBJ2-1, with 7 bases lining up with TRBD2. CDR3 size: 15 residues. Germline values: CDR1 SGHDT, CDR2 YYEEEE. The ends lost 2 bases at V and 4 bases at J; junction bases unmatched: 6. DNA for the CDR3: TGTGCCAGCAGCTTAGGGGCGGGAGAGTACAATGAGCAGTTCTTC. Translating it yields CASSLGAGEYNEQFF.